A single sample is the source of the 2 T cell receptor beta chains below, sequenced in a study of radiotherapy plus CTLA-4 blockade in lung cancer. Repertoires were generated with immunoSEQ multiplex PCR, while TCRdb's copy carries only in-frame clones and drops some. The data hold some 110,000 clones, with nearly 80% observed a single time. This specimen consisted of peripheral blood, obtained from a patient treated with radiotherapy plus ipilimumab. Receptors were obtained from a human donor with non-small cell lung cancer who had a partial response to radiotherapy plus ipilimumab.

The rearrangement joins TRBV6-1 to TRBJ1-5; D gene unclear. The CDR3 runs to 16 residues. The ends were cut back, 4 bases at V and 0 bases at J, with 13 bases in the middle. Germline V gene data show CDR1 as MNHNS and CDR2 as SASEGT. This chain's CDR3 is CASSVADTYSNQPQHF. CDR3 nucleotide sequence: TGTGCCAGCAGTGTAGCAGACACTTATAGCAATCAGCCCCAGCATTTT.

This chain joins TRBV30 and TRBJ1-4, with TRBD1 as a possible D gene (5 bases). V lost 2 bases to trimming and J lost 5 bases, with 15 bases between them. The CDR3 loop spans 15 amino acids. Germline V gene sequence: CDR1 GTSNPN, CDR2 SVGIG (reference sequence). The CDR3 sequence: CAWSWDFGRNEKLFF. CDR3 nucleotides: TGTGCCTGGAGTTGGGACTTCGGAAGGAATGAAAAACTGTTTTTT. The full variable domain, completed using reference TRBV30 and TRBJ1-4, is SQTIHQWPATLVQPVGSPLSLECTVEGTSNPNLYWYRQAAGRGLQLLFYSVGIGQISSEVPQNLSASRPQDRQFILSSKKLLLSDSGFYLCAWSWDFGRNEKLFFGSGTQLSVL.